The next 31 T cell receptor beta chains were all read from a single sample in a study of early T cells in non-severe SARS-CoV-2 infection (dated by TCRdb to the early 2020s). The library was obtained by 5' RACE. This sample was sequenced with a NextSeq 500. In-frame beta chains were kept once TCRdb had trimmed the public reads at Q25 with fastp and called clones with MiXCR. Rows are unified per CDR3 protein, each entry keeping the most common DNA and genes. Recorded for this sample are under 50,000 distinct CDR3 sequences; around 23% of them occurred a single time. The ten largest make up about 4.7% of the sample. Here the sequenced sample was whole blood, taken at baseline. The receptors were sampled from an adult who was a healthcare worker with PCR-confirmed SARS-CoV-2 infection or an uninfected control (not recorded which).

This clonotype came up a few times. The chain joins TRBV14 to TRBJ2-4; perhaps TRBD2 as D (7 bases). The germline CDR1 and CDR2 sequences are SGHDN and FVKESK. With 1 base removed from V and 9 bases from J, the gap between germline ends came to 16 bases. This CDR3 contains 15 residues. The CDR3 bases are TGTGCCAGCAGCCAAGGCGGGGGCAGTAAAGGCATTCAGTACTTC. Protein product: CASSQGGGSKGIQYF.

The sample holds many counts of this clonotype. This chain's CDR3 is CASSAQQGPNTEAFF. CDR3 coding DNA: TGTGCCAGCAGTGCCCAACAGGGACCGAACACTGAAGCTTTCTTT. This chain connects TRBV2 to TRBJ1-1; perhaps TRBD1 as D (6 bases). This CDR3 is built from 15 residues. Trimming removed 4 bases at V and 1 base at J, with 13 bases between. CDR1 and CDR2 from the germline V gene are SNHLY and FYNNEI. Full variable domain (missing parts from reference TRBV2 and TRBJ1-1): EPEVTQTPSHQVTQMGQEVILRCVPISNHLYFYWYRQILGQKVEFLVSFYNNEISEKSEIFDDQFSVERPDGSNFTLKIRSTKLEDSAMYFCASSAQQGPNTEAFFGQGTRLTVV.

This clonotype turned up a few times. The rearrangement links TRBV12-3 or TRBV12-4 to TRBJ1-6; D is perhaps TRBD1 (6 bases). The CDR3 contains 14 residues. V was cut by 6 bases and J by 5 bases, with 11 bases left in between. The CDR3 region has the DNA TGTGCCAGCAGACAGGGAGCTCATAATTCACCCCTCCACTTT. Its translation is CASRQGAHNSPLHF.

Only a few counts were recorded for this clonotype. As DNA, the CDR3 is TGCGCCAGCAGCTTTCCCGGGACGGTAGGCACCAATGAGCAGTTCTTC. Encoded protein: CASSFPGTVGTNEQFF. The chain carries TRBV5-1 and TRBJ2-1, with D possibly being TRBD1 or TRBD2 (5 bases each). The CDR3 contains 16 residues. CDR1 is SGHRS and CDR2 is YFSETQ in the germline V gene. V lost 2 bases to trimming and J lost 6 bases, with 18 bases between them. Based on the CDR3 plus reference TRBV5-1 and TRBJ2-1, the full variable domain is KAGVTQTPRYLIKTRGQQVTLSCSPISGHRSVSWYQQTPGQGLQFLFEYFSETQRNKGNFPGRFSGRQFSNSRSEMNVSTLELGDSALYLCASSFPGTVGTNEQFFGPGTRLTVL.

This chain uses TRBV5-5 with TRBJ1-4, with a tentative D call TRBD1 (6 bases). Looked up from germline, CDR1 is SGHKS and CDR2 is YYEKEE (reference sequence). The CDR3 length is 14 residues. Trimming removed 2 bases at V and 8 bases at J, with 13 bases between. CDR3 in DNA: TGTGCCAGCAGCTTATCAGGGGCGGTAGAAAAACTGTTTTTT. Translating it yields CASSLSGAVEKLFF.

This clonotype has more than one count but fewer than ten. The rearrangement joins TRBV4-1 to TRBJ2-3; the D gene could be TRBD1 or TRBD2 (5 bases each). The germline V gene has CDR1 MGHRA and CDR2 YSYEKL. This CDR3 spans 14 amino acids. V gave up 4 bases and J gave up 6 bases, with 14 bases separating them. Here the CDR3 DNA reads TGCGCCAGCAGCCCGGACTGGGGCGTGGATACGCAGTATTTT. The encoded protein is CASSPDWGVDTQYF.

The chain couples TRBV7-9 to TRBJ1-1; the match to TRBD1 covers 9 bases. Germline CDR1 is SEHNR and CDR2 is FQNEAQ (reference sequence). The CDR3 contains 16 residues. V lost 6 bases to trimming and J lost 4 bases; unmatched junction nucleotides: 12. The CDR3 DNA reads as TGTGCCAGCAGTTCCCGGTCACAGGGGGCTGGCACTGAAGCTTTCTTT. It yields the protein CASSSRSQGAGTEAFF.

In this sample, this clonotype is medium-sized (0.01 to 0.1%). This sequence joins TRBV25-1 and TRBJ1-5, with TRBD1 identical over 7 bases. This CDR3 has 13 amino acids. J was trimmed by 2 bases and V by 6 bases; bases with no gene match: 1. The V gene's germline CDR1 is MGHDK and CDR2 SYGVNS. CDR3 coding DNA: TGTGCCAGCAGCGGACAGGGCAATCAGCCCCAGCATTTT. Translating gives CASSGQGNQPQHF.

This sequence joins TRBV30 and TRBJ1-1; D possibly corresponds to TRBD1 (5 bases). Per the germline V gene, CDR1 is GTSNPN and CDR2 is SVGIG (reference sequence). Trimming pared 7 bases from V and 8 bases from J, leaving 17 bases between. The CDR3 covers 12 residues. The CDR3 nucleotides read TGTGCCTCCGACAGAGGCCTAAAGGAAGCTTTCTTT. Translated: CASDRGLKEAFF.

The CDR3 reads CASSPSLPGFDGYTF. DNA for the CDR3: TGTGCCAGCAGCCCCTCCCTTCCGGGATTCGATGGCTACACCTTC. The chain has TRBV5-4 and TRBJ1-2; D not certain. CDR1 is SGHNT and CDR2 is YYREEE in the germline V gene (reference sequence). The CDR3 loop spans 15 amino acids. V was trimmed by 4 bases and J by 6 bases, leaving 19 bases between them.

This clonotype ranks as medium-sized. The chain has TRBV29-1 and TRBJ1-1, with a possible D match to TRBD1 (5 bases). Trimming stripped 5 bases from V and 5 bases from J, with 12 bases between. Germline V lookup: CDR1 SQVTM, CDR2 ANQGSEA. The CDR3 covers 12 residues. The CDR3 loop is CSVLGSGTEAFF. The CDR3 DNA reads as TGCAGCGTTTTGGGGTCAGGGACTGAAGCTTTCTTT.

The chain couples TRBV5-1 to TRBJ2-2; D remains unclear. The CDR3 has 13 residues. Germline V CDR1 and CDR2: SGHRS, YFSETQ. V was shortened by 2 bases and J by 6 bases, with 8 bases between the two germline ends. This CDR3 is CASSLRRPGELFF. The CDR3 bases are TGCGCCAGCAGCTTACGGCGGCCCGGGGAGCTGTTTTTT.

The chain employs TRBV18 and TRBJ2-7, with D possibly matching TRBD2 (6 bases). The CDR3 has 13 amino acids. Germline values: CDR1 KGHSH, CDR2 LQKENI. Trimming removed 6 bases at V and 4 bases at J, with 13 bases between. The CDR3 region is CASSGRGDYEQYF. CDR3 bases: TGTGCCAGCTCCGGGCGGGGAGATTACGAGCAGTACTTC. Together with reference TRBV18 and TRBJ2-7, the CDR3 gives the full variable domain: NAGVMQNPRHLVRRRGQEARLRCSPMKGHSHVYWYRQLPEEGLKFMVYLQKENIIDESGMPKERFSAEFPKEGPSILRIQQVVRGDSAAYFCASSGRGDYEQYFGPGTRLTVT.

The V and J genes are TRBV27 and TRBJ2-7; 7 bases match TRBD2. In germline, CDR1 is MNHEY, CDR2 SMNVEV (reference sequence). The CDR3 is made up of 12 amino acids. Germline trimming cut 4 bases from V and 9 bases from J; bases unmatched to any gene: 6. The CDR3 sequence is CASSSREGRQYF. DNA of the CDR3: TGTGCCAGCAGTTCCAGGGAGGGACGGCAGTACTTC.

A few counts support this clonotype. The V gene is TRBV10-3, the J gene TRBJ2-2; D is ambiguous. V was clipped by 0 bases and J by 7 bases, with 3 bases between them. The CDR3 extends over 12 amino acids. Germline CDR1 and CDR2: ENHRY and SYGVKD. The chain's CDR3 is CAISESDGELFF. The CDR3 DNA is TGTGCCATCAGTGAGTCGGACGGGGAGCTGTTTTTT.

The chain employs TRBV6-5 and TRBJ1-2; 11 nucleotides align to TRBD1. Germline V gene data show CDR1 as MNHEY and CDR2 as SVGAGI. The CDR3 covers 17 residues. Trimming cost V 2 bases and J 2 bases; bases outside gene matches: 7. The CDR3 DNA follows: TGTGCCAGCAGTTACACGACCGGGACAGGGGGAAACTATGGCTACACCTTC. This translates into CASSYTTGTGGNYGYTF.

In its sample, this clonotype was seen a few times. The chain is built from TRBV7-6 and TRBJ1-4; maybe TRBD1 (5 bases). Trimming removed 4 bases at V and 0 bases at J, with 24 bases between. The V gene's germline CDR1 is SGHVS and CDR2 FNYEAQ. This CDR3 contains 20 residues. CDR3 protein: CASSSPEGTDPSATNEKLFF. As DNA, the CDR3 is TGTGCCAGCAGCTCCCCAGAAGGGACCGACCCCTCTGCAACTAATGAAAAACTGTTTTTT.

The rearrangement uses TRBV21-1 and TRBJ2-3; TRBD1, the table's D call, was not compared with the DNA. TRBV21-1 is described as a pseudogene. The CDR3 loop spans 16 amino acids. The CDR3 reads CASSKALSGSTDTQYF. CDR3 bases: TGTGCCAGCAGCAAAGCGCTATCAGGGAGCACAGATACGCAGTATTTT.

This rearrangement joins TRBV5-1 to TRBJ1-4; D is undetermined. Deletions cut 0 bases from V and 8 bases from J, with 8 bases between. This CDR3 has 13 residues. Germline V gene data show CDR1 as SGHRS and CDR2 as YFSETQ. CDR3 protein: CASSLAKEEKLFF. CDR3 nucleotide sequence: TGCGCCAGCAGCTTGGCCAAGGAAGAAAAACTGTTTTTT. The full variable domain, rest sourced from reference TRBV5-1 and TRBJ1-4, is KAGVTQTPRYLIKTRGQQVTLSCSPISGHRSVSWYQQTPGQGLQFLFEYFSETQRNKGNFPGRFSGRQFSNSRSEMNVSTLELGDSALYLCASSLAKEEKLFFGSGTQLSVL.

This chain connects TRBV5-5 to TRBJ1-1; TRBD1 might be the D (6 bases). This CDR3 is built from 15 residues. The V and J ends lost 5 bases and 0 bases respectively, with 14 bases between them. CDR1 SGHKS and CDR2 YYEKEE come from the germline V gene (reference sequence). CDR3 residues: CASRANRAMNTEAFF. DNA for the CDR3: TGTGCCAGCAGGGCAAACAGGGCCATGAACACTGAAGCTTTCTTT.

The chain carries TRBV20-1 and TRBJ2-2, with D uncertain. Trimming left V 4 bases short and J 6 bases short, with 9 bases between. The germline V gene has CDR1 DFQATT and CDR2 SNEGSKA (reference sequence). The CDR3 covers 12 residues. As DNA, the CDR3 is TGCAGTGCTAACCCAGGCGCCGGGGAGCTGTTTTTT. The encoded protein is CSANPGAGELFF.

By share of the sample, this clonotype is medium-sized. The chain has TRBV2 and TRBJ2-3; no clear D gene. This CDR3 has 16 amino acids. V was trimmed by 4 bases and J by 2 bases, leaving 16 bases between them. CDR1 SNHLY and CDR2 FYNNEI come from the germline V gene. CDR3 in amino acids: CASSARTVIITDTQYF. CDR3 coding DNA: TGTGCCAGCAGTGCTCGGACCGTTATTATCACAGATACGCAGTATTTT.

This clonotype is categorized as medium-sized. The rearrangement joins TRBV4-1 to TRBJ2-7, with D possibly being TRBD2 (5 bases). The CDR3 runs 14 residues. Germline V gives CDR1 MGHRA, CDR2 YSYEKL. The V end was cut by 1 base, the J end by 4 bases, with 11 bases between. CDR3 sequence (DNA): TGCGCCAGCAGCCAAGTTGGGCTAGCTTACGAGCAGTACTTC. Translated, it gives CASSQVGLAYEQYF.

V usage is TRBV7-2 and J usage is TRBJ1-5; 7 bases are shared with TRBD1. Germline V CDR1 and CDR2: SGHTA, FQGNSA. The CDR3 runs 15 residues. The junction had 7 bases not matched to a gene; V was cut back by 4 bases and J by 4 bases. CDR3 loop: CASSSNRDRNQPQHF. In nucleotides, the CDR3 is TGTGCCAGCAGCTCAAACCGGGACAGAAATCAGCCCCAGCATTTT.

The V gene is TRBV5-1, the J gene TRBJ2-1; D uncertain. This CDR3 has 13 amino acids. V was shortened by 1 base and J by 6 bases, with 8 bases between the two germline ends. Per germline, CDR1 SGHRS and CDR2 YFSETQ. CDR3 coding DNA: TGCGCCAGCAGCTTGCTTCGGAGCAATGAGCAGTTCTTC. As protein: CASSLLRSNEQFF.

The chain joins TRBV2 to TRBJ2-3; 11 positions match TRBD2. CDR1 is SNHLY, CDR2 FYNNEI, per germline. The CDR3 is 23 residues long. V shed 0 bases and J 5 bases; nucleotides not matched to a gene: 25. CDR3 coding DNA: TGTGCCAGCAGTGAAGCGCTTGACCCTACTAGCGGGGGCCCCACGGTTCTTGTAGATACGCAGTATTTT. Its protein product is CASSEALDPTSGGPTVLVDTQYF.

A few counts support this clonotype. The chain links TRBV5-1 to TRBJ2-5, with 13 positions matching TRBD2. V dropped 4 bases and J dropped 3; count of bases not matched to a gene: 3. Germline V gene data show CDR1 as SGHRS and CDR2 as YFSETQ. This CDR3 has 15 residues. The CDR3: CASSDGTSGEETQYF. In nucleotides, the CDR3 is TGCGCCAGCAGCGACGGGACTAGCGGGGAAGAGACCCAGTACTTC.

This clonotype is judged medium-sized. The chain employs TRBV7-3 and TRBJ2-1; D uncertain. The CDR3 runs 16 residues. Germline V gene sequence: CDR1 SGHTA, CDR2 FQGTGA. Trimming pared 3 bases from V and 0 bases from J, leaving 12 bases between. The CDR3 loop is CASSFPTGSSYNEQFF. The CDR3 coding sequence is TGTGCCAGCAGCTTCCCCACCGGCAGCTCCTACAATGAGCAGTTCTTC.

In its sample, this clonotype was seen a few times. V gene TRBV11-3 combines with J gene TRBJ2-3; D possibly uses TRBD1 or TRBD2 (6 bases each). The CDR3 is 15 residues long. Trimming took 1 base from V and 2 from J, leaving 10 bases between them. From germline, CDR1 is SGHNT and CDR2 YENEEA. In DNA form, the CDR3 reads TGTGCCAGCAGCTTAGCGGGGGCCCCCACAGATACGCAGTATTTT. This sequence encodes CASSLAGAPTDTQYF.

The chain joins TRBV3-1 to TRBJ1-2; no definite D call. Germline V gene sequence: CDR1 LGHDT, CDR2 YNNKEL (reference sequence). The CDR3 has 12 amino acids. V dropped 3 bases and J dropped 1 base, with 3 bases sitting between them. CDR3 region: CASSQGNYGYTF. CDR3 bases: TGTGCCAGCAGCCAGGGTAACTATGGCTACACCTTC.

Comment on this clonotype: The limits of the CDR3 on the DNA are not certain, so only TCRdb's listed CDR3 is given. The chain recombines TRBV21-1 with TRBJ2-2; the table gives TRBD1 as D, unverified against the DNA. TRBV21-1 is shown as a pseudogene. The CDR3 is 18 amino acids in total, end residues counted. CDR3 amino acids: CASNPLSTPRETPGSCFF.